This TCR beta chain was sequenced for a study of T cell changes during pregnancy in multiple sclerosis. The CDR3 is 13 residues long. V dropped 7 bases and J dropped 2 bases, with 12 bases sitting between them. Germline values: CDR1 GTSNPN, CDR2 SVGIG (reference sequence). Libraries were prepared by immunoSEQ multiplex PCR; TCRdb keeps only in-frame clonotypes and omits some of them. The table records approximately 80,000 clones, about 91% of them present only once. The source of this sequence is a female donor in good health, serving as a control in a pregnancy study. Some clones in this sample may be carry-over from other donors' samples. The chain uses TRBV30 and TRBJ1-5; the D gene is possibly TRBD1 (5 bases). The sequenced sample was PBMCs, obtained in the first trimester of pregnancy. Here the CDR3 reads CAFDSGGNQPQHF. The CDR3 region has the DNA TGTGCCTTCGACAGTGGGGGCAATCAGCCCCAGCATTTT. Full variable domain (missing parts from reference TRBV30 and TRBJ1-5): SQTIHQWPATLVQPVGSPLSLECTVEGTSNPNLYWYRQAAGRGLQLLFYSVGIGQISSEVPQNLSASRPQDRQFILSSKKLLLSDSGFYLCAFDSGGNQPQHFGDGTRLSIL.